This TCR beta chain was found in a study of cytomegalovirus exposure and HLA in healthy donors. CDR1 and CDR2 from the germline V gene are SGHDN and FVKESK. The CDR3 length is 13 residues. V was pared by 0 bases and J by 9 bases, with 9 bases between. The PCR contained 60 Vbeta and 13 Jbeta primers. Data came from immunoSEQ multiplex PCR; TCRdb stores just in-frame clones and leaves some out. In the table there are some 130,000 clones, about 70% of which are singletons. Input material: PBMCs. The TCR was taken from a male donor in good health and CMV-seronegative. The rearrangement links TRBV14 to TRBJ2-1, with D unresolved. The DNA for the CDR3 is TGTGCCAGCAGCCAAGAACTTAGGAGTGAGCAGTTCTTC. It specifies CASSQELRSEQFF.